The 23 T cell receptor beta chains below were found in one sample sequenced in a study of cytomegalovirus exposure and HLA in healthy donors (dated by TCRdb to 2015 to 2018). Library method: the immunoSEQ multiplex PCR assay. TCRdb took this table from immuneACCESS and kept in-frame rearrangements with V and J called. Such tables lack part of the clones; where checked against another copy, unresolved V genes explain under half of the gap, and the rest is unexplained. Here the sample has roughly 200,000 clones; about 89% occur a single time. The ten top clones hold 7.2% of the sample. The sample was PBMCs. Source of these receptors: a man aged 25 to 45 in good health and CMV-seropositive.

V is TRBV6-5 and J is TRBJ1-4; D gene unclear. The CDR3 runs to 11 residues. The V end was cut by 3 bases, the J end by 8 bases, with 4 bases between. The germline CDR1 and CDR2 sequences are MNHEY and SVGAGI. For the CDR3, the DNA is TGTGCCAGCAGTTATCGGGAAAAACTGTTTTTT. This encodes CASSYREKLFF.

The rearrangement links TRBV5-1 to TRBJ2-1, with a possible D match to TRBD1 (5 bases). V lost 1 base to trimming and J lost 5 bases, with 7 bases between them. The CDR3 totals 13 residues. Germline lookup yields CDR1 SGHRS and CDR2 YFSETQ. The CDR3 nucleotides are TGCGCCAGCAGCTTGACAGGTCACAATGAGCAGTTCTTC. It is translated as CASSLTGHNEQFF.

The J gene is TRBJ2-7, the V gene TRBV20-1; D gene uncertain. Germline V gene lookup returns CDR1 DFQATT and CDR2 SNEGSKA (reference sequence). This CDR3 is 11 amino acids long. The germline V and J ends were trimmed by 8 bases and 3 bases, with 11 bases remaining between them. CDR3 bases: TGCAGTACCAGGAACAGCTACGAGCAGTACTTC. It codes for CSTRNSYEQYF.

This chain links TRBV19 with TRBJ2-3, with 10 positions matching TRBD1. The CDR3 has 15 residues. CDR1 and CDR2 (germline): LNHDA, SQIVND (reference sequence). V was pared by 1 base and J by 4 bases, with 2 bases of the junction left unmatched. The CDR3 nucleotides are TGTGCCAGTAGTATAGTCGGACAGGGGGCAGATACGCAGTATTTT. Its translation is CASSIVGQGADTQYF. The full variable domain, in which reference TRBV19 and TRBJ2-3 provide the parts outside the CDR3, is DGGITQSPKYLFRKEGQNVTLSCEQNLNHDAMYWYRQDPGQGLRLIYYSQIVNDFQKGDIAEGYSVSREKKESFPLTVTSAQKNPTAFYLCASSIVGQGADTQYFGPGTRLTVL.

The rearrangement joins TRBV7-9 to TRBJ2-6; D remains unclear. V was shortened by 1 base and J by 1 base, with 11 bases between the two germline ends. This CDR3 is 17 amino acids long. Germline V gives CDR1 SEHNR, CDR2 FQNEAQ (reference sequence). The CDR3 nucleotides are TGTGCCAGCAGCTTAGATTCAAGATGGTCTGGGGCCAACGTCCTGACTTTC. It translates to CASSLDSRWSGANVLTF.

V and J are TRBV7-7 and TRBJ1-3, with TRBD1 as a possible D gene (5 bases). V lost 0 bases and J 2 bases, leaving 14 bases between the germline ends. The CDR3 is 17 amino acids. Germline lookup yields CDR1 SSHAT and CDR2 FNYEAQ (reference sequence). CDR3 sequence reads: CASSLAFPPGPGNTIYF. The CDR3 bases are TGTGCCAGCAGCTTAGCGTTTCCCCCAGGGCCTGGAAACACCATATATTTT.

V usage is TRBV5-1 and J usage is TRBJ2-7; D unclear. This CDR3 region has 11 residues. CDR1 is SGHRS, CDR2 YFSETQ, per germline. Trimming cost V 5 bases and J 2 bases, with 5 bases left between them. CDR3 region: CASSSTYEQYF. Written as DNA, the CDR3 is TGCGCCAGCAGTTCTACCTACGAGCAGTACTTC.

This chain joins TRBV9 and TRBJ2-5, with a possible D match to TRBD1 (6 bases). V was trimmed by 3 bases and J by 0 bases, leaving 12 bases between them. CDR3 size: 15 residues. The germline V gene encodes CDR1 SGDLS and CDR2 YYNGEE. The CDR3 DNA follows: TGTGCCAGCAGCGCAGGGACAATGTACCAAGAGACCCAGTACTTC. Translated: CASSAGTMYQETQYF.

Of note for this clone: Its ends do not fully match the called genes, so a read error is possible. This chain uses TRBV5-4 with TRBJ1-4; D is possibly TRBD1 (6 bases). The CDR3 sequence is 10 residues long. Germline V gene lookup returns CDR1 SGHNT and CDR2 YYREEE (reference sequence). The CDR3 loop is CASSSQEGDF. CDR3 in DNA: TGTGCCAGCAGTAGTCAGGAGGGGGATTTT. Full variable domain (remainder filled in from reference TRBV5-4 and TRBJ1-4): ETGVTQSPTHLIKTRGQQVTLRCSSQSGHNTVSWYQQALGQGPQFIFQYYREEENGRGNFPPRFSGLQFPNYSSELNVNALELDDSALYLCASSSQEGDFGSGTQLSVL.

This chain links TRBV6-6 with TRBJ1-5, with 7 nucleotides matching TRBD1. Germline CDR1 MNHNY, CDR2 SVGAGI (reference sequence). The V segment lost 5 bases and the J segment 3 bases; nucleotides outside the gene matches: 4. The CDR3 is 14 residues long. The CDR3 DNA reads TGTGCCAGCAGTGCGGGACAGTCCAATCAGCCCCAGCATTTT. Its protein is CASSAGQSNQPQHF.

The rearrangement links TRBV9 to TRBJ2-3; D may be TRBD1 (5 bases). The CDR3 loop spans 14 amino acids. From germline, CDR1 is SGDLS and CDR2 YYNGEE. Trimming shortened V by 4 bases and J by 2 bases, and 11 bases separated the two germline ends. The CDR3 sequence: CASSTRTNTDTQYF. In DNA form, the CDR3 reads TGTGCCAGCAGCACCCGGACAAACACAGATACGCAGTATTTT.

The V gene is TRBV6-1, the J gene TRBJ1-3; the D is unclear. The germline V gene has CDR1 MNHNS and CDR2 SASEGT. Trimming stripped 6 bases from V and 2 bases from J, with 8 bases between. This CDR3 contains 13 residues. As DNA, the CDR3 is TGTGCCAGCAGGGCCCCCGCTGGAAACACCATATATTTT. Protein sequence: CASRAPAGNTIYF.

The rearrangement joins TRBV7-9 to TRBJ2-3; D is uncertain. This CDR3 is built from 14 residues. CDR1 is SEHNR and CDR2 is FQNEAQ in the germline V gene (reference sequence). Trimming stripped 3 bases from V and 2 bases from J, with 9 bases between. The CDR3 reads CASSLTHPTDTQYF. The CDR3 DNA sequence: TGTGCCAGCAGCTTGACTCATCCCACAGATACGCAGTATTTT.

The chain links TRBV7-7 to TRBJ2-1; no clear D. The V gene lost 2 bases and the J gene lost 15 bases, with 11 bases spanning the gap. The CDR3 is made up of 11 amino acids. Germline CDR1 reads SSHAT; CDR2 reads FNYEAQ (reference sequence). The CDR3 reads CASSLSQETFF. As DNA, the CDR3 is TGTGCCAGCAGCTTATCCCAGGAGACGTTCTTC.

This chain joins TRBV2 and TRBJ1-1; TRBD1 is a possible D gene (5 bases). Per the germline V gene, CDR1 is SNHLY and CDR2 is FYNNEI. Trimming pared 5 bases from V and 7 bases from J, leaving 14 bases between. The CDR3 loop spans 13 amino acids. This chain's CDR3 is CASSRRLGGEAFF. In nucleotides, the CDR3 is TGTGCCAGCAGTCGGCGGCTCGGGGGTGAAGCTTTCTTT.

Here the CDR3 reads CASSAQGYEQYF. The CDR3 DNA sequence: TGTGCCAGCAGCGCTCAGGGCTACGAGCAGTACTTC. This chain joins TRBV7-6 and TRBJ2-7; tentative D call: TRBD1 (5 bases). V was shortened by 5 bases and J by 3 bases, with 8 bases between the two germline ends. Germline V gives CDR1 SGHVS, CDR2 FNYEAQ. CDR3 length equals 12 residues.

V gene TRBV28 combines with J gene TRBJ2-5, with D hard to call. Trimming took 3 bases from V and 2 from J, leaving 7 bases between them. This CDR3 is built from 13 residues. Germline CDR1 MDHEN, CDR2 SYDVKM. This CDR3 is CASSLLQQETQYF. The CDR3 DNA reads as TGTGCCAGCAGTTTGTTACAGCAAGAGACCCAGTACTTC.

The chain couples TRBV4-1 to TRBJ2-7; 11 bases agree with TRBD2. Germline CDR1 is MGHRA and CDR2 is YSYEKL. V gave up 4 bases and J gave up 0 bases; unmatched junction bases: 2. This CDR3 has 15 amino acids. The CDR3 loop is CASSRGLADSYEQYF. The CDR3, as DNA: TGCGCCAGCAGCCGGGGACTAGCGGACTCCTACGAGCAGTACTTC.

The chain has TRBV29-1 and TRBJ2-1; weak D call: TRBD1 (5 bases). The CDR3 consists of 13 residues. Trimming took 4 bases from V and 7 from J, leaving 14 bases between them. From germline, CDR1 is SQVTM and CDR2 ANQGSEA. CDR3 coding DNA: TGCAGCGTTGGTCAGGGTCAGTCGAATGAGCAGTTCTTC. It yields the protein CSVGQGQSNEQFF.

The CDR3 loop is CASSLGGTGGLHEQFF. CDR3 bases: TGTGCCAGCAGCCTCGGCGGGACAGGCGGTTTACATGAGCAGTTCTTC. V gene TRBV28 combines with J gene TRBJ2-1; 8 bases are a match to TRBD1. The CDR3 spans 16 residues. CDR1 MDHEN and CDR2 SYDVKM come from the germline V gene. The trim removed 6 bases at V and 8 bases at J, leaving 15 bases unmatched.

The chain carries TRBV4-3 and TRBJ2-2; D possibly corresponds to TRBD2 (5 bases). The CDR3 has 14 residues. Germline values: CDR1 LGHNA, CDR2 YSLEER. Trimming left V 5 bases short and J 6 bases short, with 13 bases between. CDR3 sequence: CASSFRRGSGELFF. In DNA form, the CDR3 reads TGCGCCAGCAGCTTCCGAAGAGGGTCCGGGGAGCTGTTTTTT.

The rearrangement uses TRBV4-3 and TRBJ1-2, with a weak D call TRBD1 (5 bases). This CDR3 contains 13 residues. Trimming took 0 bases from V and 7 from J, leaving 9 bases between them. Germline V gene lookup returns CDR1 LGHNA and CDR2 YSLEER. The chain's CDR3 is CASSQDRRGGYTF. In nucleotides, the CDR3 is TGCGCCAGCAGCCAAGATAGGAGGGGTGGCTACACCTTC.

The chain joins TRBV19 to TRBJ2-6, with D perhaps being TRBD1 or TRBD2 (5 bases each). CDR3 length: 16 residues. Trimming removed 3 bases from V and 2 bases from J, with 11 bases in between. In germline, CDR1 is LNHDA, CDR2 SQIVND (reference sequence). The CDR3 sequence is CASSMRQTTGANVLTF. CDR3 nucleotide sequence: TGTGCCAGTAGTATGAGACAGACTACTGGGGCCAACGTCCTGACTTTC.